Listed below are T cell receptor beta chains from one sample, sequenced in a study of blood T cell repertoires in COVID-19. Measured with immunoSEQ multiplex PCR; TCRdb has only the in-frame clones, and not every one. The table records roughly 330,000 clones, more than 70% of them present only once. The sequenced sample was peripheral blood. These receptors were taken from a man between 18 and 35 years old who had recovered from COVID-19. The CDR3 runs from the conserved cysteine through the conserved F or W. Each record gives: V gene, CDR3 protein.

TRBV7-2 CASSLASPGQGGTDTQYF
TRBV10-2 CASRATGGFYGYTF
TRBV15 CATGSALTYEQYF
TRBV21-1 CASSKVPTGDNSPLHF
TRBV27 CASTRGYRPVGTSFYNEQFF
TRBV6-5 CASSYSPQGYSPLHF
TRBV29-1 CSVLQRDSYNEQFF
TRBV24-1 CATGHGLDQFF
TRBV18 CASSPGREDYEQYF
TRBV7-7 CASSLAFSGGGNEQFF
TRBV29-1 CSVPAVWTASRGAFF
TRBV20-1 CSASGQSYEQYF
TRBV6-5 CASSPGVSSYEQYF
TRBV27 CASSWGTLYEQYF
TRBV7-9 CASSPRQGFSGNSIYF
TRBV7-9 CASSSTVDTEAFF
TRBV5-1 CASGTGAGNEKLFF
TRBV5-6 CASSQAGGNNEQFF
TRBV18 CASSPRGHTDTQYF
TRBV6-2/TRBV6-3 CASSYVPGQGPQNYGYTF
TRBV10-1 CASSARTGTAETQYF
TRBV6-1 CASSENQIQRRTEAFF
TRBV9 CASSVGGTDYGYTF
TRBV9 CASSVHQGAEYEQYF
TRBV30 CAWVGTSYNEQFF
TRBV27 CASSPDREGGNTIYF
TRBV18 CASSPKRRDRGLGTEAFF
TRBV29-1 CSGSGTATSEQYF
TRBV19 CASSNPAGQGYF
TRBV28 CASSSGHAGSYGYTF
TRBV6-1 CASRDQGAQPQHF
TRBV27 CASSLSASGANEQFF
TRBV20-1 CSASVTSGSSEQFF
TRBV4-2 CASSQEWWASGSDETQYF
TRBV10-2 CASSDFSGSGGSDGYTF
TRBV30 CAWTGPGRTGNTIYF
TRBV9 CASSVGWGHEAFF
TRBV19 CASSSGLAGEETQYF
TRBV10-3 CAISALEGVEGYTF
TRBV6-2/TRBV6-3 CASSYSVEGRALGTEAFF